One and the same sample provided the 13 T cell receptor beta chains below, sequenced in a study of identical twins. MiXCR, run by TCRdb on the 5' RACE reads, gives a single entry per CDR3 protein. Here the sample spans just over 500,000 distinct CDR3 sequences, roughly a fifth being singletons. The same sample was also studied in work on T cells expressing NK-cell markers.

Sequenced: CD4+ T cells sorted from blood. Source of these receptors: a woman aged 18-35 years in good health.

This clonotype was counted at least ten times. The rearrangement links TRBV7-9 to TRBJ2-3; no clear D gene. The length of the CDR3 is 12 residues. Germline CDR1 SEHNR, CDR2 FQNEAQ (reference sequence). V lost 3 bases and J lost 5, with 6 bases in between. CDR3 region: CASSFKEDTQYF. DNA of the CDR3: TGTGCCAGCAGCTTCAAGGAAGATACGCAGTATTTT.

This clonotype was recorded a few times. This chain uses TRBV24-1 with TRBJ2-1; tentatively, D is TRBD2 (5 bases). The CDR3 spans 16 residues. V lost 3 bases to trimming and J lost 1 base, with 12 bases between them. Germline CDR1 and CDR2: KGHDR and SFDVKD. In DNA, the CDR3 is TGTGCCACCAGTGATCCGCGGCGAGGGTCCTACAATGAGCAGTTCTTC. It specifies CATSDPRRGSYNEQFF.

This clonotype was counted between two and nine times. The chain joins TRBV6-5 to TRBJ1-1; the D is unclear. CDR1 is MNHEY, CDR2 SVGAGI, per germline. V lost 10 bases to trimming and J lost 5 bases, with 11 bases between them. The CDR3 runs to 11 residues. The CDR3 bases are TGTGCCACCTTACGTGAAACTGAAGCTTTCTTT. Its translation is CATLRETEAFF.

This clonotype was observed a handful of times. The chain combines TRBV7-3 with TRBJ2-7; D unresolved. The V gene's germline CDR1 is SGHTA and CDR2 FQGTGA. Trimming removed 9 bases from V and 0 bases from J, with 6 bases in between. The CDR3 loop spans 11 amino acids. This CDR3 is CARGPSYEQYF. The CDR3 nucleotides are TGTGCCAGAGGACCCTCCTACGAGCAGTACTTC. Drawing the rest from reference TRBV7-3 and TRBJ2-7, the complete variable domain is GAGVSQTPSNKVTEKGKYVELRCDPISGHTALYWYRQSLGQGPEFLIYFQGTGAADDSGLPNDRFFAVRPEGSVSTLKIQRTERGDSAVYLCARGPSYEQYFGPGTRLTVT.

This clonotype has a handful of counts. The chain is built from TRBV18 and TRBJ2-7, with D perhaps matching TRBD1 or TRBD2 (5 bases each). Trimming stripped 3 bases from V and 5 bases from J, with 23 bases between. This CDR3 comprises 17 residues. Looked up from germline, CDR1 is KGHSH and CDR2 is LQKENI. The chain's CDR3 is CASSPIQSETMGDEQYF. The CDR3 DNA reads TGTGCCAGCTCACCTATTCAGTCAGAGACTATGGGGGACGAGCAGTACTTC.

This clonotype was detected only a few times. The chain is built from TRBV11-2 and TRBJ2-7; D perhaps matches TRBD2 (5 bases). V lost 5 bases, J lost 0 bases, and 11 bases lay in between. CDR1 SGHAT and CDR2 FQNNGV come from the germline V gene. The CDR3 is 14 residues long. CDR3 nucleotide sequence: TGTGCCAGCAGCCAGGAGGCGAGCTCCTACGAGCAGTACTTC. It is translated as CASSQEASSYEQYF.

The J gene is TRBJ1-1, the V gene TRBV10-3; D might be TRBD1 (5 bases). V shed 2 bases and J shed 7 bases, with 20 bases lying between them. CDR1 and CDR2 (germline): ENHRY, SYGVKD. CDR3 length: 16 amino acids. The CDR3 bases are TGTGCCATCAGTGAGACCCGAGAGGGTAGGGGTGTTGAAGCTTTCTTT. Encoded protein: CAISETREGRGVEAFF.

This clonotype was recorded many times. The gene calls are TRBV7-2 and TRBJ1-2; 7 positions match TRBD1. This CDR3 comprises 13 residues. The V gene's germline CDR1 is SGHTA and CDR2 FQGNSA. The J segment lost 8 bases and the V segment lost 2 bases, leaving 5 bases of the junction unmatched. The DNA of the CDR3 is TGTGCCAGCAGCTTAACAGGGGTAGAGGGCTACACCTTC. It specifies CASSLTGVEGYTF.

This clonotype was seen a handful of times. The rearrangement links TRBV12-3 or TRBV12-4 to TRBJ2-2; D gene uncertain. The CDR3 length is 15 residues. Between the trimmed V and J ends, which lost 6 bases and 8 bases, there was a span of 19 bases. CDR3 nucleotides: TGTGCCAGCAGCTCTGACCCATCCAGGAGTGGGGAGCTGTTTTTT. It codes for CASSSDPSRSGELFF.

This clonotype was recorded a few times. The CDR3 loop reads CASRGTFGDSPLHF. Here the CDR3 DNA reads TGTGCCAGCAGAGGGACATTTGGTGATTCACCCCTCCACTTT. This chain connects TRBV6-1 to TRBJ1-6, with a weak D call TRBD1 (6 bases). The germline V and J ends were trimmed by 6 bases and 8 bases, with 14 bases remaining between them. Germline assignment: CDR1 MNHNS and CDR2 SASEGT. The CDR3 runs 14 residues.

This sequence joins TRBV2 and TRBJ1-2; D not certain. V shed 8 bases and J shed 4 bases, with 14 bases lying between them. Germline CDR1 SNHLY, CDR2 FYNNEI. This CDR3 has 13 residues. The CDR3: CASAIGERYGYTF. The CDR3, as DNA: TGTGCCAGCGCGATCGGGGAGCGCTATGGCTACACCTTC.

The sample holds a few counts of this clonotype. V is TRBV9 and J is TRBJ1-6; no firm D call. Germline V gene lookup returns CDR1 SGDLS and CDR2 YYNGEE. Trimming left V 0 bases short and J 8 bases short, with 6 bases between. The CDR3 extends over 13 amino acids. The CDR3 reads CASSVEVDSPLHF. Written as DNA, the CDR3 is TGTGCCAGCAGCGTAGAGGTGGATTCACCCCTCCACTTT.

This chain joins TRBV5-1 and TRBJ2-7, with 8 bases identical to TRBD2. Germline-derived CDR1 and CDR2 are SGHRS and YFSETQ. Trimming cost V 7 bases and J 3 bases; bases outside gene matches: 3. This CDR3 comprises 12 residues. In DNA, the CDR3 is TGCGCCAGCCGGGGGGGCGTCTACGAGCAGTACTTC. This codes for CASRGGVYEQYF.